This TCR beta chain comes out of a study of Ad26.COV2.S vaccination and SARS-CoV-2 variants. Study-level findings and limits: Non-spike TCR breadth showed similarity between vaccine and placebo recipients.

The V and J ends lost 2 bases and 1 base respectively, with 6 bases between them. The CDR3 consists of 13 residues. Germline lookup yields CDR1 SGDLS and CDR2 YYNGEE. About this clone: What it binds is not known. In the same sample, other DNA sequences code for this CDR3.

Sample treatment: around 19 received Ad26.COV2.S at low or high dose, single or two shots; five or six received placebo; per-sample allocation not given. Sample collection was performed on day 63 after the first vaccine or placebo injection. Whoever gave the sample was an adult aged 18-55 years in Boston. Here immunoSEQ multiplex PCR was the method, and the copy in TCRdb shows in-frame clones only, minus some. The table lists hundreds of thousands of clones, roughly 89% of them singletons. The chain recombines TRBV9 with TRBJ1-1; tentatively, D is TRBD1 (5 bases). Sequenced material: peripheral blood, taken in a trial of Ad26.COV2.S vaccine versus placebo. This clonotype originated in a person aged 18-65 years who received the Ad26.COV2.S COVID-19 vaccine or a placebo. Here the CDR3 DNA reads TGTGCCAGCAGCGTGGGGCCGAACACTGAAGCTTTCTTT. Protein: CASSVGPNTEAFF.